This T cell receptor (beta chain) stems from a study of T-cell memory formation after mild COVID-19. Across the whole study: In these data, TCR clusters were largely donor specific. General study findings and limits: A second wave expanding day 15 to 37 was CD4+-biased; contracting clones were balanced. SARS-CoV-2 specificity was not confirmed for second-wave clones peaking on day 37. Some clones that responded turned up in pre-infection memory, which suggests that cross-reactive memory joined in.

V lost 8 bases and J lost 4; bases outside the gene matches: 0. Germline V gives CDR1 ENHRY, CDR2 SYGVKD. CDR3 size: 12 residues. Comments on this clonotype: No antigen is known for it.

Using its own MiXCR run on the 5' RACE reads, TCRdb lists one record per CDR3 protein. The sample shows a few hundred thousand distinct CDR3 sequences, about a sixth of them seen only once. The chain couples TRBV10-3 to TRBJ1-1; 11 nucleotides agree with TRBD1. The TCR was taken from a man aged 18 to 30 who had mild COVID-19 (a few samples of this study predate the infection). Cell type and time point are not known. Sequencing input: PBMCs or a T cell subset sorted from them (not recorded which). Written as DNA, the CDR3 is TGTGCCATCGGGACAGGGGGCACTGAAGCTTTCTTT. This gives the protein CAIGTGGTEAFF.